The TCR beta chain under discussion was sequenced for a study of blood T cell repertoires in COVID-19. Study-wide background: Sites in the United States, Italy and Spain provided acute and convalescent COVID-19 samples.

Between the trimmed V and J ends, which lost 6 bases and 9 bases, there was a span of 21 bases. The V gene's germline CDR1 is MNHEY and CDR2 SMNVEV (reference sequence). The CDR3 is made up of 15 amino acids. In the study's own analysis: For nucleated cells, counts were estimated from reference gene primer amplification. Assay: immunoSEQ multiplex PCR; the TCRdb copy retains only in-frame clones and omits some. V, J and clone size are those of that table, while D and trimming were read from the DNA. This sample has about 150,000 clones, with approximately 91% found just once. The sequenced material came from peripheral blood. This TCR was sampled from a man between 50 and 59 years old with acute or convalescent COVID-19. V is TRBV27 and J is TRBJ2-1; perhaps TRBD2 as D (5 bases). This CDR3 is CASRTGLASPSEQFF. CDR3 in DNA: TGTGCCAGCAGAACTGGACTTGCTTCCCCTTCTGAGCAGTTCTTC.